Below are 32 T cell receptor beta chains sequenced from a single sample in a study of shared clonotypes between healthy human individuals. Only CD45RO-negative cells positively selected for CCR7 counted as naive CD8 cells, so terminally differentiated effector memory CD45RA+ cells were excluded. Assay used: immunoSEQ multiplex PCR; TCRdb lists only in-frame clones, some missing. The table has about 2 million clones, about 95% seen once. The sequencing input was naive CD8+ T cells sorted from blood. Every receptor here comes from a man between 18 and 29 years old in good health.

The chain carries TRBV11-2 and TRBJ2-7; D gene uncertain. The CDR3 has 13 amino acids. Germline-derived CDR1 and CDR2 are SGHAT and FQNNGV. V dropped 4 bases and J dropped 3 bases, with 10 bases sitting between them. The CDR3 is CASSYSSGYEQYF. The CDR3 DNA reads TGTGCCAGCAGCTACTCCTCGGGCTACGAGCAGTACTTC.

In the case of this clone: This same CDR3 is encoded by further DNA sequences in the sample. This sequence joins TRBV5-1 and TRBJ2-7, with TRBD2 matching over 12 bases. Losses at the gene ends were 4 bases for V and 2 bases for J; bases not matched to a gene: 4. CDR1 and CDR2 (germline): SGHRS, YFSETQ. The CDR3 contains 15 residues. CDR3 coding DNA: TGCGCCAGCAGCCCGGGACTAGCGGGTGCCTACGAGCAGTACTTC. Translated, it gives CASSPGLAGAYEQYF.

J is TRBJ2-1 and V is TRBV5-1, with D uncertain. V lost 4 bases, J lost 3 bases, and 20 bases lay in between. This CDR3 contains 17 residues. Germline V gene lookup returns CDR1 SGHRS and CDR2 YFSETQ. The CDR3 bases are TGCGCCAGCAGCCCGCTGGGCAGTCCATACCTCTACAATGAGCAGTTCTTC. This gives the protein CASSPLGSPYLYNEQFF.

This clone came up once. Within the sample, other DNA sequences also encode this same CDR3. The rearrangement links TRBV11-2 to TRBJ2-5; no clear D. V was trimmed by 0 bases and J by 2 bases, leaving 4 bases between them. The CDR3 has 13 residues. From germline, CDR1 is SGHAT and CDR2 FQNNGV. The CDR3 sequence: CASSLEPQETQYF. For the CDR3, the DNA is TGTGCCAGCAGCTTAGAGCCACAAGAGACCCAGTACTTC.

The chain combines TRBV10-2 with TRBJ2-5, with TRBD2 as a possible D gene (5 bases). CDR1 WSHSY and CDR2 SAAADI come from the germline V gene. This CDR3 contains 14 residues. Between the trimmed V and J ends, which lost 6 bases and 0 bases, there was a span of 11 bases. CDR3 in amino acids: CASSLSSYQETQYF. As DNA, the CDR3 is TGCGCCAGCAGCCTTTCTAGCTACCAAGAGACCCAGTACTTC.

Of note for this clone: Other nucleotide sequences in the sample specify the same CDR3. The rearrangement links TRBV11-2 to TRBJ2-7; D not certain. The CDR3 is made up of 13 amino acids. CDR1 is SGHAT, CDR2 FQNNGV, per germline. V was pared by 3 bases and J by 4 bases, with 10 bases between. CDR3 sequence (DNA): TGTGCCAGCAGCTTTGGCGCTAAGTACGAGCAGTACTTC. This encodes CASSFGAKYEQYF. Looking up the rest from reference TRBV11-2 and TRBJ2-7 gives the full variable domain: EAGVAQSPRYKIIEKRQSVAFWCNPISGHATLYWYQQILGQGPKLLIQFQNNGVVDDSQLPKDRFSAERLKGVDSTLKIQPAKLEDSAVYLCASSFGAKYEQYFGPGTRLTVT.

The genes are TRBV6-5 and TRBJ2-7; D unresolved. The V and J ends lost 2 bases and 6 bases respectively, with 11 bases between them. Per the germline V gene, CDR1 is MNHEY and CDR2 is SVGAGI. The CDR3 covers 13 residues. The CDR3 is CASSYDQAGEQYF. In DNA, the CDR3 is TGTGCCAGCAGTTACGACCAGGCCGGCGAGCAGTACTTC.

CDR3 bases: TGCGCCAGCAGCCGAGAATGGGGTGTTGGTATTGGCTACACCTTC. Residues: CASSREWGVGIGYTF. The chain joins TRBV4-1 to TRBJ1-2; D remains unclear. The CDR3 spans 15 residues. Germline values: CDR1 MGHRA, CDR2 YSYEKL. Trimming shortened V by 4 bases and J by 7 bases, and 19 bases separated the two germline ends.

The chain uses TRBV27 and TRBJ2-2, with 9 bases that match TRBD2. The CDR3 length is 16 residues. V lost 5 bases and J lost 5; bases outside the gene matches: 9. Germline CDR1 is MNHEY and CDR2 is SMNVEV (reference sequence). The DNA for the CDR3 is TGTGCCAGCAGTGACGGCGGGAGGGCCTTTACCGGGGAGCTGTTTTTT. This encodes CASSDGGRAFTGELFF.

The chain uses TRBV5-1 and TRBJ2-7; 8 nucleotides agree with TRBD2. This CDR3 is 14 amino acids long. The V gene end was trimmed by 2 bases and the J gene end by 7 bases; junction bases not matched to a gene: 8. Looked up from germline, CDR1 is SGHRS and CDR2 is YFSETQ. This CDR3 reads CASSFGGGRLEQYF. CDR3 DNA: TGCGCCAGCAGCTTCGGCGGGGGGCGGTTAGAGCAGTACTTC. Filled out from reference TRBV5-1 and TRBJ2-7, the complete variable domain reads KAGVTQTPRYLIKTRGQQVTLSCSPISGHRSVSWYQQTPGQGLQFLFEYFSETQRNKGNFPGRFSGRQFSNSRSEMNVSTLELGDSALYLCASSFGGGRLEQYFGPGTRLTVT.

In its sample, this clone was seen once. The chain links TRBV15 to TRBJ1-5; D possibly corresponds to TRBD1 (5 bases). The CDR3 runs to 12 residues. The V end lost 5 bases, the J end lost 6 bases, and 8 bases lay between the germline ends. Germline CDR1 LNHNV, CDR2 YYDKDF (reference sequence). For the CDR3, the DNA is TGTGCCACCAGCGGCACAGGTCAGCCCCAGCATTTT. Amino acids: CATSGTGQPQHF.

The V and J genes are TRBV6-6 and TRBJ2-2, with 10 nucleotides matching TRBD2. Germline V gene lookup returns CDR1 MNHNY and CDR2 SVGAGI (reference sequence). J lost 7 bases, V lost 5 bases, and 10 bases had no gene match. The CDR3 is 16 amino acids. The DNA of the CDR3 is TGTGCCAGCAGTCCCGCTAGCGGGAGTTTAATCGGGGAGCTGTTTTTT. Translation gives CASSPASGSLIGELFF.

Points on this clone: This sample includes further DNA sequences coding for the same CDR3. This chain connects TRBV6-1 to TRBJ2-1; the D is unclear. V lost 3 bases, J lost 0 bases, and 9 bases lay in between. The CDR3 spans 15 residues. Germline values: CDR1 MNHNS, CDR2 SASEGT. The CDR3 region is CASSEGVSSYNEQFF. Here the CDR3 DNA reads TGTGCCAGCAGTGAGGGCGTAAGCTCCTACAATGAGCAGTTCTTC.

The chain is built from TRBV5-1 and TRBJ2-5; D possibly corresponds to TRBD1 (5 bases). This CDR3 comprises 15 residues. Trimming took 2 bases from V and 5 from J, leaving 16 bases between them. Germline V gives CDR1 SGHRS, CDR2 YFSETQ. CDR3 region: CASSLLPGSRETQYF. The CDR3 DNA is TGCGCCAGCAGCTTACTCCCAGGGTCAAGGGAGACCCAGTACTTC.

CDR3 coding DNA: TGTGCCAGCAGCTCGGACATTAGCACAGATACGCAGTATTTT. Protein sequence: CASSSDISTDTQYF. V usage is TRBV7-9 and J usage is TRBJ2-3; TRBD1 is a possible D gene (5 bases). The CDR3 extends over 14 amino acids. Germline values: CDR1 SEHNR, CDR2 FQNEAQ (reference sequence). V was clipped by 4 bases and J by 0 bases, with 8 bases between them.

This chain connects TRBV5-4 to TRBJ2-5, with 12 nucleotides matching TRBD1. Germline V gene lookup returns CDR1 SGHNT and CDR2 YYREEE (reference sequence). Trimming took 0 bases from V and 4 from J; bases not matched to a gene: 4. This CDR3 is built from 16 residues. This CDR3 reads CASSLAGTGGAETQYF. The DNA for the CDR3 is TGTGCCAGCAGCTTGGCGGGGACAGGGGGCGCAGAGACCCAGTACTTC.

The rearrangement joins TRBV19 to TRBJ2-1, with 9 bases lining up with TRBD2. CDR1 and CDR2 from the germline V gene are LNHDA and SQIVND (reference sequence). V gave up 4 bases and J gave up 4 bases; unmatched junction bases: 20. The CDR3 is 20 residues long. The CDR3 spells CASSTGTSASKREVYNEQFF. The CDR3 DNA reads TGTGCCAGTAGTACCGGGACTTCGGCGTCTAAGCGGGAGGTATACAATGAGCAGTTCTTC.

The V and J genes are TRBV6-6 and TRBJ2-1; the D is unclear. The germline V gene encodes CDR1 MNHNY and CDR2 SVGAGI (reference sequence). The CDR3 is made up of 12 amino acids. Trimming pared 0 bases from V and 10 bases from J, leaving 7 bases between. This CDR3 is CASSYSYEEQFF. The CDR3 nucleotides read TGTGCCAGCAGTTACTCTTACGAGGAGCAGTTCTTC.

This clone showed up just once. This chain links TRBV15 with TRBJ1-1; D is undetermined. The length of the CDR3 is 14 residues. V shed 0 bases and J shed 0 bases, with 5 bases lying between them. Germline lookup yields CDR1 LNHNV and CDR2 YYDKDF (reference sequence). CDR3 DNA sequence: TGTGCCACCAGCAGAGAGGTTATGAACACTGAAGCTTTCTTT. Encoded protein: CATSREVMNTEAFF. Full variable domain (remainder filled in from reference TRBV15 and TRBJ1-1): DAMVIQNPRYQVTQFGKPVTLSCSQTLNHNVMYWYQQKSSQAPKLLFHYYDKDFNNEADTPDNFQSRRPNTSFCFLDIRSPGLGDTAMYLCATSREVMNTEAFFGQGTRLTVV.

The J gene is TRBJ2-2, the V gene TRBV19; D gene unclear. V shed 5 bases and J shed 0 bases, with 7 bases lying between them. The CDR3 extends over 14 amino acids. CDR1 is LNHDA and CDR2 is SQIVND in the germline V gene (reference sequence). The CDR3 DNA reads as TGTGCCAGTAGTCCCCTCCCGAACACCGGGGAGCTGTTTTTT. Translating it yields CASSPLPNTGELFF.

The CDR3 loop is CASSLWTGNTEAFF. The CDR3 DNA follows: TGCGCCAGCAGCTTGTGGACAGGGAACACTGAAGCTTTCTTT. V gene TRBV5-1 combines with J gene TRBJ1-1; 7 bases fit TRBD1. CDR3 length: 14 residues. In germline, CDR1 is SGHRS, CDR2 YFSETQ. With 1 base clipped from V and 1 base from J, the junction kept 1 base outside the gene matches.

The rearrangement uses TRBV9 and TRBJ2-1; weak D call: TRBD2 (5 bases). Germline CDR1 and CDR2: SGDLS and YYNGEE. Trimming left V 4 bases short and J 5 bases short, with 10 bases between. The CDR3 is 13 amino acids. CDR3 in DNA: TGTGCCAGCAGCCCCGGACTGGACAATGAGCAGTTCTTC. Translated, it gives CASSPGLDNEQFF.

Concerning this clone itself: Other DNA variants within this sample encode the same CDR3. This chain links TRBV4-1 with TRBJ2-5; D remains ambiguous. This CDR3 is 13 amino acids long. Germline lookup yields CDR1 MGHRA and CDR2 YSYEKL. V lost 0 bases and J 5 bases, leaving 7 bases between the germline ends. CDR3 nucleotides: TGCGCCAGCAGCCAAGACACCGAGGAGACCCAGTACTTC. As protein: CASSQDTEETQYF.

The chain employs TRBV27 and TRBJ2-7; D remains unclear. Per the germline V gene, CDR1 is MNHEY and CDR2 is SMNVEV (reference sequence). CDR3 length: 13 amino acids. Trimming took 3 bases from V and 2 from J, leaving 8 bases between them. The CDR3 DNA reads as TGTGCCAGCAGTTTGGGGATGACCTACGAGCAGTACTTC. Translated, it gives CASSLGMTYEQYF.

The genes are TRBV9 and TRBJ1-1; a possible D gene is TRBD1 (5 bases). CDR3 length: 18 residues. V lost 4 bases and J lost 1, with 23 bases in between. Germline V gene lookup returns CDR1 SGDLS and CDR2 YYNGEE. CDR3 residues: CASSSSVGRGGTNTEAFF. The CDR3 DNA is TGTGCCAGCAGCTCCTCTGTTGGGAGGGGAGGAACGAACACTGAAGCTTTCTTT. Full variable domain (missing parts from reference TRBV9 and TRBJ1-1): DSGVTQTPKHLITATGQRVTLRCSPRSGDLSVYWYQQSLDQGLQFLIQYYNGEERAKGNILERFSAQQFPDLHSELNLSSLELGDSALYFCASSSSVGRGGTNTEAFFGQGTRLTVV.

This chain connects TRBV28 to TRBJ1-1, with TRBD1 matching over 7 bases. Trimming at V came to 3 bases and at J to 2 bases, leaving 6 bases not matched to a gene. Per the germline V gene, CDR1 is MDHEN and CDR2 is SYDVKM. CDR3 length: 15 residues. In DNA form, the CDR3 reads TGTGCCAGCAGTTTCCCCCGACAGGGTAACACTGAAGCTTTCTTT. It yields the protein CASSFPRQGNTEAFF. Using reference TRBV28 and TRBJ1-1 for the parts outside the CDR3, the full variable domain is DVKVTQSSRYLVKRTGEKVFLECVQDMDHENMFWYRQDPGLGLRLIYFSYDVKMKEKGDIPEGYSVSREKKERFSLILESASTNQTSMYLCASSFPRQGNTEAFFGQGTRLTVV.

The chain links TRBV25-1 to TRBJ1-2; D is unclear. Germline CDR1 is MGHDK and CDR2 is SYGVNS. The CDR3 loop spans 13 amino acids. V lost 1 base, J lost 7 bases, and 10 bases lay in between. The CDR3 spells CASSEFGSGGYTF. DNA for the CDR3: TGTGCCAGCAGTGAATTTGGTTCGGGTGGCTACACCTTC.

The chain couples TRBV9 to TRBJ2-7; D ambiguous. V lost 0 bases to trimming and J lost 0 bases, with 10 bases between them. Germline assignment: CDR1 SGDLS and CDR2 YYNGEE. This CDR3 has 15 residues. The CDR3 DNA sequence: TGTGCCAGCAGCGTAGGGATTGGGAACTCCTACGAGCAGTACTTC. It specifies CASSVGIGNSYEQYF.

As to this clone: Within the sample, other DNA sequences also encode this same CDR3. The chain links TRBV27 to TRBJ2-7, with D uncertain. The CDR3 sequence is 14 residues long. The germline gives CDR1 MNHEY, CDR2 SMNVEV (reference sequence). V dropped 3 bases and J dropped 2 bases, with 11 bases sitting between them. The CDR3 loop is CASSFSDSTYEQYF. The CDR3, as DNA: TGTGCCAGCAGTTTTTCTGACTCAACCTACGAGCAGTACTTC.

As DNA, the CDR3 is TGTGCCAGCAGCGCGGAGGGGGCCGGGGAGCTGTTTTTT. Its protein is CASSAEGAGELFF. The J gene is TRBJ2-2, the V gene TRBV9; D might be TRBD1 or TRBD2, each matching 6 bases. With 3 bases removed from V and 6 bases from J, the gap between germline ends came to 9 bases. The V gene's germline CDR1 is SGDLS and CDR2 YYNGEE. This CDR3 region has 13 residues.

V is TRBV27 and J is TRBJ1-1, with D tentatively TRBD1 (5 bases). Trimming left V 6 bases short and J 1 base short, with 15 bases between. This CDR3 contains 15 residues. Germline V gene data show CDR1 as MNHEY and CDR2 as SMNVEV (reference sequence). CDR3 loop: CASSRNGGKNTEAFF. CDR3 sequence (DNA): TGTGCCAGCAGCCGGAACGGGGGAAAGAACACTGAAGCTTTCTTT.

The CDR3 loop is CASSSPIRDTQYF. CDR3 bases: TGTGCCAGCAGCTCCCCGATTCGGGATACGCAGTATTTT. This chain joins TRBV7-9 and TRBJ2-3; no reliable D call. The germline V and J ends were trimmed by 4 bases and 6 bases, with 11 bases remaining between them. The CDR3 totals 13 residues. Looked up from germline, CDR1 is SEHNR and CDR2 is FQNEAQ (reference sequence). The complete variable domain, with remaining parts taken from reference TRBV7-9 and TRBJ2-3, reads DTGVSQNPRHKITKRGQNVTFRCDPISEHNRLYWYRQTLGQGPEFLTYFQNEAQLEKSRLLSDRFSAERPKGSFSTLEIQRTEQGDSAMYLCASSSPIRDTQYFGPGTRLTVL.